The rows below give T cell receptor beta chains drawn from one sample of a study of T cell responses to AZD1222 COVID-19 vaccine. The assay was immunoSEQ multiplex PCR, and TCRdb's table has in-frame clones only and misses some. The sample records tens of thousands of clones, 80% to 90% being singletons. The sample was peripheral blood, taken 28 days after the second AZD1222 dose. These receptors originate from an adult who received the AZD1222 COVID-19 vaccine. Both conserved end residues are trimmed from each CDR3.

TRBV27,ASSLYRQYNSPLH
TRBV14,ASSQVSEKLF
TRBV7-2,ASSPMTGVHYGYT
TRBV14,ASSQVASSPLH
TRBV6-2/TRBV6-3,ASSYPDEKLF
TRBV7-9,ASSFRGTDTQY
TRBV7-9,ASSELAGFTGELF
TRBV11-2,ATTGQIGISGYT
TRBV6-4,ASSDSTSGGHNEQF
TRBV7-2,ASSLPPAGLITDTQY
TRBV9,ASSPTGTGVYGYT
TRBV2,ASSNRGTNEKLF
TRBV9,ASSVGQGGGEKLF
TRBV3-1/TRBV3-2,ASSPQGHYDQETQY
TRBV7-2,ASSLWAGELF
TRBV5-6,ATALGHYQETQY
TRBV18,ASSPAGQGAENEQY
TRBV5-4,ASSLGWGDTEAF
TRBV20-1,SASGTDNSPLH
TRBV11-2,ASSMHQGSGNTIY
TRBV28,ASSLNNYGYT
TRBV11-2,ASSLDVASGTDTQY